Listed below are T cell receptor beta chains from one sample, sequenced in a study of OX40 agonist ivuxolimab in advanced cancers. Repertoires were generated with immunoSEQ multiplex PCR, while TCRdb's copy carries only in-frame clones and drops some. The sample records around 19,000 clones, 65% to 90% being singletons. The sample was CD4+ or CD8+ T cells sorted from blood, taken in a trial of the OX40 agonist ivuxolimab. All receptors derive from an adult with an advanced solid tumor such as melanoma, head and neck, liver or kidney cancer. CDR3s include the opening cysteine and the closing phenylalanine or tryptophan. Fields, in order: clone size, D gene, V gene, J gene, CDR3 protein, CDR3 DNA. A D gene is named only where the DNA matches it firmly. Clone size, where shown, is once, few, many, or a class for clones that have expanded.

abundance: .; d_gene: TRBD1; v_gene: TRBV4-2; j_gene: TRBJ2-7; CDR3aa: CASSQDPWTGVSYEQYF; CDR3nt: TGTGCCAGCAGCCAAGATCCATGGACAGGGGTGTCCTACGAGCAGTACTTC
abundance: .; d_gene: .; v_gene: TRBV11-2; j_gene: TRBJ1-5; CDR3aa: CASSLGGQPQHF; CDR3nt: TGTGCCAGCAGCTTAGGGGGTCAGCCCCAGCATTTT
abundance: .; d_gene: .; v_gene: TRBV5-1; j_gene: TRBJ2-6; CDR3aa: CASSPDGSGANVLTF; CDR3nt: TGCGCCAGCAGCCCTGACGGCTCTGGGGCCAACGTCCTGACTTTC
abundance: .; d_gene: TRBD2; v_gene: TRBV5-1; j_gene: TRBJ2-5; CDR3aa: CASSSGLAANQETQYF; CDR3nt: TGCGCCAGCAGCTCCGGACTAGCGGCAAACCAAGAGACCCAGTACTTC
abundance: few; d_gene: .; v_gene: TRBV4-3; j_gene: TRBJ1-1; CDR3aa: CASSGGAGGTEAFF; CDR3nt: TGCGCCAGCAGCGGGGGGGCCGGGGGCACTGAAGCTTTCTTT
abundance: .; d_gene: TRBD2; v_gene: TRBV5-4; j_gene: TRBJ2-7; CDR3aa: CASSASSGGAYEQYF; CDR3nt: TGTGCCAGCAGCGCCTCTAGCGGGGGGGCTTACGAGCAGTACTTC
abundance: .; d_gene: .; v_gene: TRBV19; j_gene: TRBJ2-5; CDR3aa: CASSIEAAGKTQYF; CDR3nt: TGTGCCAGTAGTATAGAGGCCGCCGGAAAGACCCAGTACTTC
abundance: once; d_gene: TRBD1; v_gene: TRBV2; j_gene: TRBJ2-3; CDR3aa: CASSRFGQGGTDTQYF; CDR3nt: TGTGCCAGCAGCCGATTTGGACAGGGGGGGACAGATACGCAGTATTTT
abundance: .; d_gene: TRBD2; v_gene: TRBV6-1; j_gene: TRBJ2-1; CDR3aa: CASSEAGLAVYNEQFF; CDR3nt: TGTGCCAGCAGTGAAGCCGGACTAGCGGTCTACAATGAGCAGTTCTTC
abundance: .; d_gene: TRBD2; v_gene: TRBV9; j_gene: TRBJ2-2; CDR3aa: CASSLAGGTGELFF; CDR3nt: TGTGCCAGCAGCCTAGCGGGGGGGACCGGGGAGCTGTTTTTT
abundance: .; d_gene: TRBD2; v_gene: TRBV9; j_gene: TRBJ2-3; CDR3aa: CASSVGLAGVAEYTQYF; CDR3nt: TGTGCCAGCAGCGTAGGGCTAGCGGGGGTGGCCGAATATACGCAGTATTTT
abundance: .; d_gene: .; v_gene: TRBV19; j_gene: TRBJ1-4; CDR3aa: CASSSGRGSTNEKLFF; CDR3nt: TGTGCCAGTAGTTCTGGGAGGGGTTCAACTAATGAAAAACTGTTTTTT
abundance: few; d_gene: .; v_gene: TRBV7-3; j_gene: TRBJ2-2; CDR3aa: CASSFSRDDTGELFF; CDR3nt: TGTGCCAGCAGCTTCAGTCGGGATGACACCGGGGAGCTGTTTTTT
abundance: once; d_gene: .; v_gene: TRBV7-9; j_gene: TRBJ2-1; CDR3aa: CASSPVEAYNEQFF; CDR3nt: TGTGCCAGCAGCCCCGTCGAGGCATACAATGAGCAGTTCTTC
abundance: .; d_gene: .; v_gene: TRBV6-5; j_gene: TRBJ2-7; CDR3aa: CASSRDGDTYEQYF; CDR3nt: TGTGCCAGCAGTCGGGACGGGGACACCTACGAGCAGTACTTC